This T cell receptor (beta chain) emerged from a study of blood T cell repertoires in COVID-19. Only in-frame clones appear in the TCRdb table, and some are missing; sequencing was by immunoSEQ multiplex PCR. The sample consists of 200,000 or so clones, 84% of them appearing once. Germline CDR1 reads SNHLY; CDR2 reads FYNNEI. V lost 4 bases and J lost 2, with 12 bases in between. The CDR3 has 14 residues. This chain joins TRBV2 and TRBJ2-7, with D possibly TRBD1 on 6 matching bases. This sequence originates from a man in his 60s who had recovered from COVID-19. The sequenced sample consisted of PBMCs or T cells enriched from blood (not recorded which). The CDR3 DNA sequence: TGTGCCAGCAGTGGTAGGACAGATACCTACGAGCAGTACTTC. It yields the protein CASSGRTDTYEQYF. Full variable domain (remainder filled in from reference TRBV2 and TRBJ2-7): EPEVTQTPSHQVTQMGQEVILRCVPISNHLYFYWYRQILGQKVEFLVSFYNNEISEKSEIFDDQFSVERPDGSNFTLKIRSTKLEDSAMYFCASSGRTDTYEQYFGPGTRLTVT.